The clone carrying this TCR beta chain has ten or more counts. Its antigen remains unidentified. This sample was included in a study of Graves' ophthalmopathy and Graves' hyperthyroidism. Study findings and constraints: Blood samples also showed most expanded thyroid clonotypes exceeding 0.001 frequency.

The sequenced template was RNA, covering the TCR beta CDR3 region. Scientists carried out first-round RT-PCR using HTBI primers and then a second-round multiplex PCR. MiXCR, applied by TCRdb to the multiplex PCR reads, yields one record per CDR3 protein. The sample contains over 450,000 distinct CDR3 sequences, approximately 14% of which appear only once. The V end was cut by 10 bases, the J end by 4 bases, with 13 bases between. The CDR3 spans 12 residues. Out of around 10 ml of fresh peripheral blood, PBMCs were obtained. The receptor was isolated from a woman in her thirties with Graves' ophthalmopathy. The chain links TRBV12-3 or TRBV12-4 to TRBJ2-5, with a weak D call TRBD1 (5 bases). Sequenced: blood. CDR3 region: CATQAQGETQYF. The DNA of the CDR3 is TGTGCCACCCAGGCCCAGGGAGAGACCCAGTACTTC.